The 29 T cell receptor beta chains listed next were all sequenced from one sample in a study of blood T cell repertoires in COVID-19 (dated by TCRdb to about 2020). Libraries were prepared through the immunoSEQ multiplex PCR assay. TCRdb holds this immuneACCESS table with in-frame rearrangements only. Some clones are missing; in checked studies, unresolved V genes explain under half, and the rest has no known cause. This sample is represented by about 42,000 clones; about 78% of them were singletons. Approximately 9% of the sample lies in the top ten. Sequenced: peripheral blood. The receptors stem from a man between 70 and 80 years old with active or convalescent COVID-19.

J is TRBJ1-5 and V is TRBV19, with a tentative D call TRBD1 (5 bases). CDR1 is LNHDA, CDR2 SQIVND, per germline (reference sequence). Between the trimmed V and J ends, which lost 5 bases and 0 bases, there was a span of 14 bases. This CDR3 contains 16 residues. The CDR3 nucleotides are TGTGCCAGTAGTCCTCCTAGGGGTTATAGCAATCAGCCCCAGCATTTT. Amino acids: CASSPPRGYSNQPQHF.

The J gene is TRBJ2-5, the V gene TRBV6-6; TRBD1 matches 7 bases. V dropped 6 bases and J dropped 1; count of bases not matched to a gene: 14. Germline CDR1 MNHNY, CDR2 SVGAGI (reference sequence). The CDR3 totals 17 residues. Here the CDR3 DNA reads TGTGCCAGCAGGCGACAGGGCTGGACAGTAGCCCAAGAGACCCAGTACTTC. This translates into CASRRQGWTVAQETQYF.

The chain has TRBV9 and TRBJ1-6; D may be TRBD1 (5 bases). CDR1 and CDR2 (germline): SGDLS, YYNGEE. The CDR3 totals 13 residues. V dropped 0 bases and J dropped 7 bases, with 5 bases sitting between them. The CDR3 loop is CASSVEGNSPLHF. The CDR3 DNA reads TGTGCCAGCAGCGTAGAGGGGAATTCACCCCTCCACTTT.

The chain has TRBV2 and TRBJ1-6, with TRBD1 as a possible D gene (5 bases). The germline gives CDR1 SNHLY, CDR2 FYNNEI. The CDR3 is 15 residues long. Trimming took off 2 bases at V and 8 bases at J, with 13 bases between the two ends. CDR3 in amino acids: CASSELGGRDSPLHF. CDR3 coding DNA: TGTGCCAGCAGTGAACTGGGGGGTAGGGATTCACCCCTCCACTTT.

This clone has more than one count but fewer than ten. This rearrangement joins TRBV6-2 or TRBV6-3 to TRBJ1-2; D not certain. The CDR3 contains 13 residues. Trimming took off 2 bases at V and 6 bases at J, with 10 bases between the two ends. The germline gives CDR1 MNHEY, CDR2 SVGEGT. The CDR3 reads CASSYGAENGYTF. CDR3 bases: TGTGCCAGCAGTTACGGAGCGGAAAATGGCTACACCTTC.

The chain is built from TRBV7-9 and TRBJ2-7; 9 bases line up with TRBD1. V was clipped by 4 bases and J by 3 bases; unmatched bases: 4. This CDR3 has 14 amino acids. Germline V gene sequence: CDR1 SEHNR, CDR2 FQNEAQ (reference sequence). CDR3 protein: CASSSGQGSYEQYF. In DNA, the CDR3 is TGTGCCAGCAGCTCCGGACAGGGGAGCTACGAGCAGTACTTC.

This clone was seen a few times. V gene TRBV3-1 (or the pseudogene TRBV3-2) combines with J gene TRBJ1-5; D is unclear. V lost 3 bases, J lost 0 bases, and 6 bases lay in between. CDR3 length equals 14 residues. Per the germline V gene, CDR1 is LGHDT and CDR2 is YNNKEL (reference sequence). CDR3 sequence: CASSQTSSNQPQHF. In DNA form, the CDR3 reads TGTGCCAGCAGCCAGACTTCTAGCAATCAGCCCCAGCATTTT.

The V gene is TRBV7-3, the J gene TRBJ2-5; TRBD1 agrees at 7 bases. This CDR3 contains 13 residues. The J segment lost 3 bases and the V segment lost 8 bases, leaving 6 bases of the junction unmatched. Germline CDR1 is SGHTA and CDR2 is FQGTGA. In DNA form, the CDR3 reads TGTGCCAGCTCCACAGGGGCCGAAGAGACCCAGTACTTC. Amino acid sequence: CASSTGAEETQYF.

The chain is built from TRBV18 and TRBJ1-3; 7 nucleotides match TRBD1. Looked up from germline, CDR1 is KGHSH and CDR2 is LQKENI. J lost 0 bases, V lost 6 bases, and 5 bases had no gene match. The CDR3 length is 15 residues. The chain's CDR3 is CASSRDRNSGNTIYF. DNA of the CDR3: TGTGCCAGCTCGCGGGACAGAAACTCTGGAAACACCATATATTTT.

The chain carries TRBV12-2 and TRBJ2-7; the listed D gene, TRBD1, was not tested against the DNA. TRBV12-2 is annotated as a pseudogene. The CDR3 loop spans 12 amino acids. CDR3: CASRFSRAEQYF. The CDR3 DNA reads as TGTGCAAGTCGCTTTAGCAGGGCCGAGCAGTACTTC.

The rearrangement links TRBV28 to TRBJ1-2; D gene uncertain. The V end lost 2 bases, the J end lost 7 bases, and 20 bases lay between the germline ends. The CDR3 sequence is 16 residues long. The germline V gene has CDR1 MDHEN and CDR2 SYDVKM. The CDR3 nucleotides are TGTGCCAGCAGTTTAATTTCCGGCGCGGGGTATCGTGGCTACACCTTC. Its protein is CASSLISGAGYRGYTF.

The chain joins TRBV7-9 to TRBJ1-1, with D unclear. The length of the CDR3 is 15 residues. Trimming removed 0 bases at V and 1 base at J, with 9 bases between. The germline V gene has CDR1 SEHNR and CDR2 FQNEAQ (reference sequence). This chain's CDR3 is CASSLAEPSNTEAFF. In DNA form, the CDR3 reads TGTGCCAGCAGCTTAGCGGAGCCTTCGAACACTGAAGCTTTCTTT.

V gene TRBV24-1 combines with J gene TRBJ2-7; 7 bases line up with TRBD2. From germline, CDR1 is KGHDR and CDR2 SFDVKD. The CDR3 sequence is 13 residues long. The V segment lost 12 bases and the J segment 5 bases; nucleotides outside the gene matches: 12. The CDR3 nucleotides are TGTGCCGTAGGTGCATATGGGAGGGACGAGCAGTACTTC. Translated: CAVGAYGRDEQYF.

The chain links TRBV7-9 to TRBJ2-2, with 11 nucleotides matching TRBD2. V was pared by 5 bases and J by 4 bases, with 9 bases of the junction left unmatched. Germline V CDR1 and CDR2: SEHNR, FQNEAQ (reference sequence). This CDR3 has 17 amino acids. CDR3 coding DNA: TGTGCCAGCAGCCCACGGACTAGCGGGCCTTCCACCGGGGAGCTGTTTTTT. Translation: CASSPRTSGPSTGELFF. Full variable domain (rest looked up from reference TRBV7-9 and TRBJ2-2): DTGVSQNPRHKITKRGQNVTFRCDPISEHNRLYWYRQTLGQGPEFLTYFQNEAQLEKSRLLSDRFSAERPKGSFSTLEIQRTEQGDSAMYLCASSPRTSGPSTGELFFGEGSRLTVL.

The gene calls are TRBV10-3 and TRBJ2-1, with D possibly matching TRBD1 (5 bases). Germline V gene data show CDR1 as ENHRY and CDR2 as SYGVKD. Trimming stripped 6 bases from V and 6 bases from J, with 12 bases between. The CDR3 is 13 amino acids. In DNA, the CDR3 is TGTGCCATCAGCCCCAGCCAGGGCAATGAGCAGTTCTTC. Translation: CAISPSQGNEQFF.

V and J are TRBV4-2 and TRBJ1-3; D is uncertain. Germline loops: CDR1 LGHNA, CDR2 YNFKEQ. V lost 1 base to trimming and J lost 2 bases, with 9 bases between them. The length of the CDR3 is 15 residues. CDR3 bases: TGTGCCAGCAGCCAAGCCGGAACAGCTGGAAACACCATATATTTT. Residues: CASSQAGTAGNTIYF.

The V call is TRBV6-5, the J call TRBJ1-5; 9 nucleotides match TRBD1. Looked up from germline, CDR1 is MNHEY and CDR2 is SVGAGI. This CDR3 contains 15 residues. V lost 11 bases, J lost 2 bases, and 10 bases stayed unmatched. This chain's CDR3 is CAGGTGLSGNQPQHF. The CDR3 DNA follows: TGTGCCGGGGGGACAGGGCTAAGTGGCAATCAGCCCCAGCATTTT.

In this sample, this clone turned up a few times. The chain combines TRBV5-1 with TRBJ2-3; D is possibly TRBD1 (6 bases). The CDR3 is 14 amino acids. V lost 3 bases and J lost 2, with 10 bases in between. Germline V gene data show CDR1 as SGHRS and CDR2 as YFSETQ. The chain's CDR3 is CASSSGQHTDTQYF. The DNA of the CDR3 is TGCGCCAGCAGCTCCGGACAGCACACAGATACGCAGTATTTT.

This chain links TRBV28 with TRBJ2-5; a weak D match, TRBD1 (6 bases). CDR3 length equals 14 residues. Germline V lookup: CDR1 MDHEN, CDR2 SYDVKM. V lost 3 bases to trimming and J lost 5 bases, with 13 bases between them. CDR3 nucleotides: TGTGCCAGCAGTTTGGGGGACATTTGGGAGACCCAGTACTTC. It is translated as CASSLGDIWETQYF. Together with reference TRBV28 and TRBJ2-5, the CDR3 gives the full variable domain: DVKVTQSSRYLVKRTGEKVFLECVQDMDHENMFWYRQDPGLGLRLIYFSYDVKMKEKGDIPEGYSVSREKKERFSLILESASTNQTSMYLCASSLGDIWETQYFGPGTRLLVL.

This chain links TRBV6-6 with TRBJ1-5; 7 bases agree with TRBD1. This CDR3 spans 15 amino acids. After removal of 2 bases from V and 4 bases from J, the junction contained 5 bases not matched to a gene. Germline V CDR1 and CDR2: MNHNY, SVGAGI (reference sequence). CDR3 nucleotides: TGTGCCAGCAGTTACAGAGGGGGCTTTAATCAGCCCCAGCATTTT. Translation gives CASSYRGGFNQPQHF.

Notes on this clone: The CDR3 does not end in the conserved phenylalanine or tryptophan, so this is likely a read error. The DNA is left out, because the CDR3 cannot be placed on it with certainty; the CDR3 is given as TCRdb lists it. The V call is TRBV6-5, the J call TRBJ1-2. The CDR3 totals 10 residues, both ends included. Looked up from germline, CDR1 is MNHEY and CDR2 is SVGAGI. CDR3 region: CASREGREEL.

V is TRBV7-2 and J is TRBJ1-1, with D tentatively TRBD1 (6 bases). Trimming took 6 bases from V and 8 from J, leaving 16 bases between them. The CDR3 totals 13 residues. Germline V gene data show CDR1 as SGHTA and CDR2 as FQGNSA. The CDR3 DNA reads as TGTGCCAGCAGGACCGGGACACTCGACGAAGCTTTCTTT. Amino acids: CASRTGTLDEAFF.

The J gene is TRBJ1-5, the V gene TRBV28, with D uncertain. The CDR3 extends over 14 amino acids. Deletions cut 6 bases from V and 1 base from J, with 10 bases between. CDR1 and CDR2 (germline): MDHEN, SYDVKM. This CDR3 is CASSIDTSNQPQHF. The CDR3, as DNA: TGTGCCAGCAGCATTGATACAAGCAATCAGCCCCAGCATTTT.

V and J are TRBV5-1 and TRBJ2-7; D may be TRBD2 (7 bases). This CDR3 has 13 amino acids. V shed 4 bases and J shed 7 bases, with 15 bases lying between them. CDR1 and CDR2 (germline): SGHRS, YFSETQ. CDR3 protein: CASSRGALREQYF. The CDR3 DNA reads as TGCGCCAGCAGCCGGGGGGCTCTACGAGAGCAGTACTTC.

V gene TRBV2 combines with J gene TRBJ2-5, with D possibly being TRBD1 (6 bases). V was trimmed by 4 bases and J by 3 bases, leaving 9 bases between them. The CDR3 is made up of 13 amino acids. Germline-derived CDR1 and CDR2 are SNHLY and FYNNEI. The CDR3 sequence: CASSVQGEETQYF. For the CDR3, the DNA is TGTGCCAGCAGTGTACAGGGAGAAGAGACCCAGTACTTC.

The rearrangement links TRBV6-5 to TRBJ1-6; D might be TRBD1 (6 bases). The germline V gene has CDR1 MNHEY and CDR2 SVGAGI. CDR3 length: 15 amino acids. Trimming pared 0 bases from V and 7 bases from J, leaving 10 bases between. CDR3 region: CASSYSGQLNSPLHF. CDR3 nucleotides: TGTGCCAGCAGTTACTCCGGACAGCTCAATTCACCCCTCCACTTT.

The rearrangement uses TRBV10-1 and TRBJ1-2; TRBD1 agrees at 9 bases. The CDR3 is 12 amino acids. V dropped 6 bases and J dropped 8; count of bases not matched to a gene: 4. In germline, CDR1 is WNHNN, CDR2 SYGVQD (reference sequence). The CDR3 region has the DNA TGCGCCAGCAGGGGGACAGGGCAAGGCTACACCTTC. It codes for CASRGTGQGYTF.

This clone was recorded once. V gene TRBV6-5 combines with J gene TRBJ2-3; 7 nucleotides agree with TRBD2. The V segment lost 8 bases and the J segment 2 bases; nucleotides outside the gene matches: 7. This CDR3 has 14 residues. From germline, CDR1 is MNHEY and CDR2 SVGAGI. In DNA form, the CDR3 reads TGTGCCAGCCATTGGAGCGGGGACACAGATACGCAGTATTTT. It translates to CASHWSGDTDTQYF.

This chain links TRBV7-9 with TRBJ2-1; weak D call: TRBD2 (5 bases). CDR1 is SEHNR and CDR2 is FQNEAQ in the germline V gene (reference sequence). The CDR3 is 15 residues long. V was pared by 5 bases and J by 5 bases, with 16 bases between. The CDR3 DNA reads as TGTGCCAGCAGCCCTCGGGGAAGCCTCCACAATGAGCAGTTCTTC. This gives the protein CASSPRGSLHNEQFF.